This T cell receptor beta chain derives from a study of blood T cell repertoires in COVID-19. Measured with immunoSEQ multiplex PCR; TCRdb has only the in-frame clones, and not every one. The sample yields 350,000 to 400,000 clones, 88% seen once. Sequencing was done on a sample of PBMCs or T cells enriched from blood (not recorded which). The source is a woman younger than 35 who had recovered from COVID-19.

DNA of the CDR3: TGCGCCAGCAGCTCGGCTCCAGGGAATACTAACTATGGCTACACCTTC. It specifies CASSSAPGNTNYGYTF. The rearrangement links TRBV5-1 to TRBJ1-2, with a tentative D call TRBD1 (5 bases). This CDR3 region has 16 residues. Germline CDR1 SGHRS, CDR2 YFSETQ. Trimming cost V 3 bases and J 0 bases, with 15 bases left between them.